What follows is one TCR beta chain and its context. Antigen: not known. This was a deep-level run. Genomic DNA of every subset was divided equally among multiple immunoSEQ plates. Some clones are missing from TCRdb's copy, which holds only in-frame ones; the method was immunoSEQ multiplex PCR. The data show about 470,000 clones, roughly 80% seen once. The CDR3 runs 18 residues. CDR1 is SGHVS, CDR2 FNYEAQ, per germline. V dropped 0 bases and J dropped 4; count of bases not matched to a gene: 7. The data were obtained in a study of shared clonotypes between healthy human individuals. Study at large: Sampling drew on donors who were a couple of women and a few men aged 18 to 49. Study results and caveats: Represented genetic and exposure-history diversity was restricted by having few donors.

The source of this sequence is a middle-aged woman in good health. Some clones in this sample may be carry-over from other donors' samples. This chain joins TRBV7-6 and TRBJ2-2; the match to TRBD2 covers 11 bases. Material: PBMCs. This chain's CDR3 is CASSLALAGGPATGELFF. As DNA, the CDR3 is TGTGCCAGCAGCTTAGCGTTAGCGGGAGGGCCGGCCACCGGGGAGCTGTTTTTT.